This TCR beta chain emerged from a study of PD-1 blockade in mismatch repair-deficient tumors. General observations from the study: Rapid post-treatment expansion, then contraction, generally preceding radiologic response, marked tumor-resident clones.

Comments on this clone: Its antigen is undetermined.

The repertoire was sequenced with immunoSEQ multiplex PCR; TCRdb's copy has only in-frame clones and lacks some. The table records 39,000 or so clones, roughly 88% of them present only once. Every patient had mismatch repair deficiency by PCR or immunohistochemistry. This CDR3 has 15 residues. V lost 1 base, J lost 8 bases, and 15 bases lay in between. Germline V gene lookup returns CDR1 SGHVS and CDR2 FNYEAQ. The rearrangement uses TRBV7-6 and TRBJ2-1; D uncertain. The specimen was PBMCs, collected 38 to 40 weeks after starting pembrolizumab. This TCR derives from an adult with mismatch repair-deficient cancer. CDR3: CASSLDDGYSYEQFF. As DNA, the CDR3 is TGTGCCAGCAGCTTAGATGACGGGTATTCGTATGAGCAGTTCTTC.